This entry features one TCR beta chain sequence. A much larger clone lies a single base off, so this may be a read error. Each of the patients had no lymph node involvement on CT and PET/CT and no prior chemotherapy, radiotherapy or other malignancies. V was trimmed by 5 bases and J by 0 bases, leaving 17 bases between them. This CDR3 region has 17 residues. CDR1 is MNHEY and CDR2 is SVGEGT in the germline V gene. Researchers used two-round multiplex PCR to amplify TCR beta CDR3 starting from genomic DNA. With primers specific to each TRBV and TRBJ gene, the first-round PCR was performed. One entry per CDR3 protein, called by TCRdb with MiXCR from the multiplex PCR reads. Of 20,000 to 25,000 distinct CDR3 sequences listed, roughly 44% are singletons. This sample is drawn from a study of prognosis after radiotherapy for stage I lung cancer. Background on the study: Histologically, the tumors comprised squamous cell carcinoma in more than 5 patients and adenocarcinoma in approximately twelve.

This sample comprised PBMCs, obtained before or after stereotactic body radiation therapy (not recorded which). This receptor was identified in a donor older than 45 with non-small cell lung cancer. This rearrangement joins TRBV6-2 or TRBV6-3 to TRBJ1-5, with D possibly matching TRBD1 (5 bases). CDR3 nucleotide sequence: TGTGCCAGCAGTATTAGGGGATTCGGTGATAGCAATCAGCCCCAGCATTTT. Translation gives CASSIRGFGDSNQPQHF.